The sample holds one count of the clone carrying this T cell receptor beta chain. The antigen remains unidentified. The entry originates in a study of memory B cells and T cells in multiple sclerosis. Stimulus-free culture yielded autoproliferating CFSE-dim and non-proliferating CFSE-high T cells, each sequenced separately. Pooled replicate wells came from about 50 million CFSE-labeled PBMCs cultured 7 days without stimulus. The PBMCs received roughly 0.5 uM CFSE and serum-free culture with no added stimuli. The repertoire was sequenced with immunoSEQ multiplex PCR; TCRdb's copy has only in-frame clones and lacks some. The sample shows some 48,000 clones, over 75% of them seen only once. Points from the study as a whole: Normalization was needed because clone-set size differences affected shared clonotype counts.

With 5 bases clipped from V and 6 bases from J, the junction kept 12 bases outside the gene matches. The V gene's germline CDR1 is SGHVS and CDR2 FQNEAQ. This CDR3 spans 15 amino acids. Input material: PBMCs from blood kept in culture. The clonotype comes from a human donor with multiple sclerosis. J is TRBJ1-2 and V is TRBV7-8; 7 nucleotides line up with TRBD1. Here the CDR3 DNA reads TGTGCCAGCAGCCCCCGTTTGACAGGGCGGGATGGCTACACCTTC. Amino acid sequence: CASSPRLTGRDGYTF.